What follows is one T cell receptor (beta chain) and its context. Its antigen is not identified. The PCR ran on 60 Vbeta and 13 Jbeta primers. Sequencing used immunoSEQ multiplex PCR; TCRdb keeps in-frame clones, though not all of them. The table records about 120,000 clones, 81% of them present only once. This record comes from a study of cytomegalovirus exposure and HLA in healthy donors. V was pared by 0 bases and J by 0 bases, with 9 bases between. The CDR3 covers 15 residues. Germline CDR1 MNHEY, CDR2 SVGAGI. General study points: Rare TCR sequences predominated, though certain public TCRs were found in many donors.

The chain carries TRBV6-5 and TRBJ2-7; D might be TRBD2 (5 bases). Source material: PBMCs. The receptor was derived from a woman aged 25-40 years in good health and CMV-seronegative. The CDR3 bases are TGTGCCAGCAGTTACTCACGGGGAAGCTCCTACGAGCAGTACTTC. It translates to CASSYSRGSSYEQYF.